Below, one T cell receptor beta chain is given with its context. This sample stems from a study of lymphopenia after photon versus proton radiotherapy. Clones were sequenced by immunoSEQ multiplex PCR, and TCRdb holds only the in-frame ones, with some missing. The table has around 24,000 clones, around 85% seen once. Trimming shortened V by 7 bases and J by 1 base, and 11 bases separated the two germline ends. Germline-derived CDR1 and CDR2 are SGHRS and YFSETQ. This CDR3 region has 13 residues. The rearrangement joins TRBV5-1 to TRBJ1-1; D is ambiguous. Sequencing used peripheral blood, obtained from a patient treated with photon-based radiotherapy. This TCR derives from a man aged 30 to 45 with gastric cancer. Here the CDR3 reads CASAFGQNTEAFF. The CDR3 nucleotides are TGCGCCAGCGCCTTCGGGCAGAACACTGAAGCTTTCTTT.